The 24 T cell receptor beta chains below all came from one sample that was sequenced in a study of T cells in Graves' hyperthyroidism and ophthalmopathy. RNA transcripts yielded amplified TCR beta CDR3 regions. HTBI primers drove first-round RT-PCR of the TCR CDR3. TCRdb analysed the multiplex PCR reads with MiXCR anew, one entry per CDR3 protein. The sample carries around 600,000 distinct CDR3 sequences, roughly 46% recorded once. Sequencing was performed on peripheral blood or thyroid tissue (not recorded which). The receptors were sampled from an adult man with Graves' disease, either hyperthyroidism or ophthalmopathy (not recorded which).

The CDR3: CASSEGTTELTYEQYF. As DNA, the CDR3 is TGTGCCAGCAGCGAGGGGACGACGGAATTGACCTACGAGCAGTACTTC. This chain links TRBV9 with TRBJ2-7, with D possibly being TRBD1 or TRBD2 (5 bases each). Trimming pared 3 bases from V and 2 bases from J, leaving 18 bases between. The CDR3 is made up of 16 amino acids. Germline V lookup: CDR1 SGDLS, CDR2 YYNGEE.

The CDR3 nucleotides read TGCAGTGCTAAACAGGGGACGTTACAAGAGACCCAGTACTTC. Translating it yields CSAKQGTLQETQYF. The V and J genes are TRBV20-1 and TRBJ2-5, with 7 nucleotides matching TRBD1. J lost 2 bases, V lost 4 bases, and 7 bases had no gene match. The CDR3 contains 14 residues. Germline CDR1 DFQATT, CDR2 SNEGSKA (reference sequence).

This CDR3 is CATSDSPRAPLHF. The CDR3 DNA is TGTGCCACCAGTGATTCGCCCAGGGCGCCCCTCCACTTT. This chain connects TRBV24-1 to TRBJ1-6; D might be TRBD1 (5 bases). Germline-derived CDR1 and CDR2 are KGHDR and SFDVKD. The length of the CDR3 is 13 residues. V lost 2 bases to trimming and J lost 13 bases, with 11 bases between them.

This sequence joins TRBV20-1 and TRBJ1-5; no clear D. The length of the CDR3 is 15 residues. The germline CDR1 and CDR2 sequences are DFQATT and SNEGSKA (reference sequence). Between the trimmed V and J ends, which lost 3 bases and 5 bases, there was a span of 17 bases. Written as DNA, the CDR3 is TGCAGTGCTAGTGACGGGGAAGGCAGCGATCAGCCCCAGCATTTT. Its translation: CSASDGEGSDQPQHF.

This chain joins TRBV19 and TRBJ1-2, with 7 bases aligning to TRBD1. Trimming took 4 bases from V and 5 from J; bases not matched to a gene: 7. The CDR3 spans 14 residues. The germline gives CDR1 LNHDA, CDR2 SQIVND (reference sequence). CDR3 loop: CASSSHRDSYGYTF. The CDR3 DNA sequence: TGTGCCAGTAGTAGCCACAGGGACAGTTATGGCTACACCTTC.

The rearrangement links TRBV29-1 to TRBJ1-2, with 8 bases aligning to TRBD1. This CDR3 is 17 amino acids long. Trimming at V came to 2 bases and at J to 4 bases, leaving 15 bases not matched to a gene. CDR1 is SQVTM and CDR2 is ANQGSEA in the germline V gene. In DNA form, the CDR3 reads TGCAGCGTTGAAACCCTCTCCGGGACAGGATACGTCTATGGCTACACCTTC. Amino acids: CSVETLSGTGYVYGYTF.

Remarks on this clonotype: One junction end disagrees with the germline gene, perhaps due to a read error. For the CDR3, the DNA is TGTGCCAGCAGTTTGTTCAGGGCGAACACCGGGGAGCTGTTTTTT. Translating gives CASSLFRANTGELFF. The chain carries TRBV10-3 and TRBJ2-2; weak D call: TRBD1 (5 bases). Germline V gene lookup returns CDR1 ENHRY and CDR2 SYGVKD. CDR3 size: 15 residues.

J is TRBJ1-3 and V is TRBV7-9; no clear D gene. From germline, CDR1 is SEHNR and CDR2 FQNEAQ (reference sequence). With 5 bases removed from V and 5 bases from J, the gap between germline ends came to 13 bases. The CDR3 sequence is 14 residues long. Written as DNA, the CDR3 is TGTGCCAGCAGCCCCGGGCGCCAGCGAAACACCATATATTTT. The encoded protein is CASSPGRQRNTIYF.

This clonotype was detected once. J is TRBJ1-6 and V is TRBV29-1; D ambiguous. V lost 5 bases, J lost 8 bases, and 16 bases lay in between. CDR1 and CDR2 (germline): SQVTM, ANQGSEA. The CDR3 consists of 14 residues. The CDR3 spells CSVTEDLGYSPLHF. The CDR3 bases are TGCAGCGTTACGGAAGATTTGGGATATTCACCCCTCCACTTT.

This clonotype was seen a handful of times. The chain combines TRBV2 with TRBJ2-5; D remains ambiguous. Trimming cost V 5 bases and J 2 bases, with 15 bases left between them. Germline CDR1 and CDR2: SNHLY and FYNNEI. This CDR3 is built from 15 residues. In DNA, the CDR3 is TGTGCCAGCAGTTTATCTTCCTGGGGACAAGAGACCCAGTACTTC. Encoded protein: CASSLSSWGQETQYF.

CDR3 bases: TGTGCCAGCAGCTTAGGCCTAGCGAGTCACGAGCAGTACTTC. This sequence encodes CASSLGLASHEQYF. The chain joins TRBV7-2 to TRBJ2-7; weak D call: TRBD2 (6 bases). This CDR3 region has 14 residues. Looked up from germline, CDR1 is SGHTA and CDR2 is FQGNSA. V lost 1 base, J lost 5 bases, and 12 bases lay in between. Together with reference TRBV7-2 and TRBJ2-7, the CDR3 gives the full variable domain: GAGVSQSPSNKVTEKGKDVELRCDPISGHTALYWYRQSLGQGLEFLIYFQGNSAPDKSGLPSDRFSAERTGGSVSTLTIQRTQQEDSAVYLCASSLGLASHEQYFGPGTRLTVT.

There are many counts of this clonotype. The chain recombines TRBV7-9 with TRBJ2-5; D call uncertain. This CDR3 has 14 residues. CDR1 and CDR2 (germline): SEHNR, FQNEAQ (reference sequence). Trimming took off 5 bases at V and 5 bases at J, with 15 bases between the two ends. Written as DNA, the CDR3 is TGTGCCAGCAGCCCGGACGGACGCTGGGAGACCCAGTACTTC. Its protein product is CASSPDGRWETQYF.

This clonotype has just a few counts. The chain couples TRBV5-1 to TRBJ1-4; 10 positions match TRBD1. V lost 5 bases and J lost 7; bases outside the gene matches: 8. The CDR3 sequence is 15 residues long. The germline V gene has CDR1 SGHRS and CDR2 YFSETQ. The DNA for the CDR3 is TGCGCCAGCAGGAAGACCGGGACAGGGGTTGAAAAACTGTTTTTT. Residues: CASRKTGTGVEKLFF.

The genes are TRBV20-1 and TRBJ2-7; 7 nucleotides line up with TRBD1. CDR3 length: 13 residues. Germline lookup yields CDR1 DFQATT and CDR2 SNEGSKA (reference sequence). With V trimmed by 2 bases and J by 6 bases, 7 bases remained unmatched. DNA of the CDR3: TGCAGTGCTAGAACTGACAGGGCCCTCGAGCAGTACTTC. It is translated as CSARTDRALEQYF.

The J gene is TRBJ1-6, the V gene TRBV25-1; D is ambiguous. The CDR3 is 13 amino acids. V lost 4 bases and J 9 bases, leaving 10 bases between the germline ends. CDR1 is MGHDK, CDR2 SYGVNS, per germline. The CDR3 bases are TGTGCCAGCAGTGCGGCACTGGGTTCACCCCTCCACTTT. Translated, it gives CASSAALGSPLHF.

This clonotype showed up many times. The chain carries TRBV15 and TRBJ2-2; TRBD2 aligns across 12 bases. Germline values: CDR1 LNHNV, CDR2 YYDKDF (reference sequence). The V and J ends lost 1 base and 11 bases, in that order; junction bases with no gene match: 5. The CDR3 totals 15 residues. The CDR3, as DNA: TGTGCCACCAGCAGAGGACTAGCGGGAGTCGGCGAGCTGTTTTTT. Translated: CATSRGLAGVGELFF. Looking up the rest from reference TRBV15 and TRBJ2-2 gives the full variable domain: DAMVIQNPRYQVTQFGKPVTLSCSQTLNHNVMYWYQQKSSQAPKLLFHYYDKDFNNEADTPDNFQSRRPNTSFCFLDIRSPGLGDTAMYLCATSRGLAGVGELFFGEGSRLTVL.

Of note for this clonotype: Since a much larger clone is just one base distant, this may be a read error. V gene TRBV29-1 combines with J gene TRBJ1-4; D remains ambiguous. The V end lost 1 base, the J end lost 10 bases, and 4 bases lay between the germline ends. Germline loops: CDR1 SQVTM, CDR2 ANQGSEA. CDR3 length: 10 amino acids. CDR3 residues: CSVEGVKLFF. CDR3 nucleotide sequence: TGCAGCGTTGAAGGGGTAAAACTGTTTTTT.

Only a few counts were recorded for this clonotype. The chain is built from TRBV6-6 and TRBJ2-7, with D tentatively TRBD1 (6 bases). This CDR3 region has 14 residues. Germline V gene lookup returns CDR1 MNHNY and CDR2 SVGAGI (reference sequence). V lost 6 bases and J 4 bases, leaving 16 bases between the germline ends. This CDR3 is CASRAEGGTYEQYF. DNA for the CDR3: TGTGCCAGCAGGGCCGAAGGGGGTACGTACGAGCAGTACTTC.

CDR3 in DNA: TGTGCCAGCAGTCCCCAGGAACGGTATGGCTACACCTTC. Its translation: CASSPQERYGYTF. The rearrangement uses TRBV2 and TRBJ1-2; D is unclear. Looked up from germline, CDR1 is SNHLY and CDR2 is FYNNEI. This CDR3 has 13 residues. Trimming cost V 5 bases and J 5 bases, with 12 bases left between them.

There are many counts of this clonotype. The chain employs TRBV29-1 and TRBJ2-7, with 10 nucleotides matching TRBD1. CDR3 length: 14 amino acids. Per the germline V gene, CDR1 is SQVTM and CDR2 is ANQGSEA. After removal of 3 bases from V and 1 base from J, the junction contained 3 bases not matched to a gene. For the CDR3, the DNA is TGCAGCGTTGACTTGGGACAGGGGTCCTACGAGCAGTACTTC. Its protein is CSVDLGQGSYEQYF.

The chain has TRBV7-2 and TRBJ2-5, with TRBD2 matching over 11 bases. CDR3 size: 16 residues. With V trimmed by 5 bases and J by 5 bases, 10 bases remained unmatched. Germline V gene data show CDR1 as SGHTA and CDR2 as FQGNSA. The CDR3 bases are TGTGCCAGCAGCGGTAGCGGGAGGGCCCCGGGGGAGACCCAGTACTTC. It is translated as CASSGSGRAPGETQYF.

This clonotype was counted at least ten times. V usage is TRBV9 and J usage is TRBJ2-6; unclear D gene. This CDR3 comprises 12 residues. The germline V and J ends were trimmed by 3 bases and 8 bases, with 6 bases remaining between them. The germline V gene has CDR1 SGDLS and CDR2 YYNGEE. The CDR3 here is CASSGRTNVLTF. CDR3 coding DNA: TGTGCCAGCAGCGGACGAACCAACGTCCTGACTTTC.

The rearrangement joins TRBV29-1 to TRBJ2-6; a possible D gene is TRBD1 (6 bases). The CDR3 runs 17 residues. The germline V gene encodes CDR1 SQVTM and CDR2 ANQGSEA. V lost 2 bases to trimming and J lost 1 base, with 15 bases between them. This CDR3 is CSVEMDSRASGANVLTF. The CDR3 DNA reads TGCAGCGTTGAAATGGACAGCCGGGCATCTGGGGCCAACGTCCTGACTTTC. Looking up the rest from reference TRBV29-1 and TRBJ2-6 gives the full variable domain: SAVISQKPSRDICQRGTSLTIQCQVDSQVTMMFWYRQQPGQSLTLIATANQGSEATYESGFVIDKFPISRPNLTFSTLTVSNMSPEDSSIYLCSVEMDSRASGANVLTFGAGSRLTVL.

The J gene is TRBJ1-2, the V gene TRBV7-9; D gene unclear. The CDR3 has 12 residues. The V end was cut by 5 bases, the J end by 10 bases, with 14 bases between. Germline V gives CDR1 SEHNR, CDR2 FQNEAQ (reference sequence). The CDR3 region is CASSPGLAAYTF. The CDR3 DNA is TGTGCCAGCAGCCCCGGACTAGCAGCCTACACCTTC. Complete variable domain (other parts from reference TRBV7-9 and TRBJ1-2): DTGVSQNPRHKITKRGQNVTFRCDPISEHNRLYWYRQTLGQGPEFLTYFQNEAQLEKSRLLSDRFSAERPKGSFSTLEIQRTEQGDSAMYLCASSPGLAAYTFGSGTRLTVV.